This T cell receptor (beta chain) was recovered during a study of blood T cell repertoires in COVID-19. Background on the study: Samples of COVID-19 (acute and convalescent) were obtained from the United States, Italy and Spain. T cells, B-cell-depleted T cells, or PBMCs provided the cDNA or gDNA that served as material.

As processed by the authors: From reference gene primer amplification, estimates of nucleated cell counts were derived. Profiled with immunoSEQ multiplex PCR; TCRdb holds only in-frame clones, not every one. That table supplies the V and J calls and clone size; D and trimming were determined from the DNA. The repertoire includes roughly 120,000 clones, roughly 80% of them detected once, and about 2.7% sits in the top ten. The TCR sequence derives from a man aged 50-59 years with acute or convalescent COVID-19. The sequenced sample consisted of peripheral blood.

CDR3 amino acids: CASGPGLDADTQYF. CDR3 DNA: TGTGCTAGTGGCCCAGGATTGGATGCGGATACGCAGTATTTT. The genes are TRBV12-5 and TRBJ2-3, with D uncertain. The CDR3 has 14 amino acids. Germline V gene lookup returns CDR1 LGHNT and CDR2 FRNRAP. V dropped 6 bases and J dropped 6 bases, with 16 bases sitting between them.